This T cell receptor (beta chain) was captured in a study of cytotoxic CD8 clonotypes in ibrutinib-treated CLL. Study background: Response was recorded as partial in 24 patients and complete in 2; at median about 6 years, approximately 14 remained remitted and roughly 12 had progressed.

Libraries were prepared by immunoSEQ multiplex PCR; TCRdb keeps only in-frame clonotypes and omits some of them. The sample lists roughly 250,000 clones, under 80% seen once, with 15% to 19% in the top ten. V was pared by 5 bases and J by 12 bases, with 12 bases of the junction left unmatched. Looked up from germline, CDR1 is GTSNPN and CDR2 is SVGIG (reference sequence). The CDR3 extends over 13 amino acids. Findings of the study overall: Starting clonality was above that of age-matched healthy donors and tracked circulating CD8+ T-cell counts. Public clonotypes were uncommon and contracted or stayed stable on treatment.

Regarding this clone: Antigen unknown.

The TCR comes from a human donor with chronic lymphocytic leukemia. This chain joins TRBV30 and TRBJ2-3; 9 bases match TRBD2. The sequenced sample was PBMCs, obtained after 24 months of ibrutinib treatment. CDR3 sequence: CAWRRLAAVSQYF. CDR3 bases: TGTGCCTGGCGGAGACTAGCGGCGGTTAGCCAGTATTTT.